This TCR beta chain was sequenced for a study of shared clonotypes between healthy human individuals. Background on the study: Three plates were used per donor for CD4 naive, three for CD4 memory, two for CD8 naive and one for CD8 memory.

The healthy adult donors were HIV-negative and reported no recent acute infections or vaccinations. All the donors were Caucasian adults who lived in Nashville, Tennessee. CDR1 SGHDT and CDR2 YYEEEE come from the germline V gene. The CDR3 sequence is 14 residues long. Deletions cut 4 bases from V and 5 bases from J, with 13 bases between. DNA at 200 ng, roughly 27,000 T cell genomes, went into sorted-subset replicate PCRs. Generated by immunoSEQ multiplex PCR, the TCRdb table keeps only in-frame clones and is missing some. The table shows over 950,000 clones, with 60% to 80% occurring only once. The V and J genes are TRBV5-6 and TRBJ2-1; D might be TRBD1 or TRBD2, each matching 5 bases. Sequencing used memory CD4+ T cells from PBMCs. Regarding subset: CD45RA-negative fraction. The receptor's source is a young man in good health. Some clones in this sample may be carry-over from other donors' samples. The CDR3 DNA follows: TGTGCCAGCAGCCCCCGGGACCACAACAATGAGCAGTTCTTC. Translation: CASSPRDHNNEQFF.